The 31 T cell receptor beta chains listed next were all sequenced from one sample in a study of T cell repertoires in cytomegalovirus infection. Each CDR3 protein gets one entry after TCRdb re-called the reads with MiXCR. The sample holds a few hundred thousand distinct CDR3 sequences, 40% seen once. No antigen has been identified for these receptors. The sequencing used cultured PBMCs, collected from culture after CMV antigen stimulation. The receptors originated from a human donor in good health (CMV status not recorded). Some clones in this sample may be carry-over from other donors' samples.

For this clonotype: A much bigger clone sits one base away, suggesting this may be a read error. The chain has TRBV12-3 or TRBV12-4 and TRBJ2-2; D gene uncertain. The CDR3 loop spans 11 amino acids. V dropped 7 bases and J dropped 3 bases, with 3 bases sitting between them. The CDR3 is CASKDTGELFF. The CDR3 coding sequence is TGTGCCAGCAAGGACACCGGGGAGCTGTTTTTT.

The V gene is TRBV7-9, the J gene TRBJ2-1; no clear D. V was pared by 4 bases and J by 10 bases, with 8 bases between. Germline V gene lookup returns CDR1 SEHNR and CDR2 FQNEAQ (reference sequence). The CDR3 spans 11 residues. The CDR3 sequence is CASSSTPEQFF. The CDR3 DNA reads TGTGCCAGCAGCTCAACGCCCGAGCAGTTCTTC.

The J gene is TRBJ2-7, the V gene TRBV20-1, with a possible D match to TRBD1 (5 bases). Germline CDR1 and CDR2: DFQATT and SNEGSKA (reference sequence). Trimming stripped 5 bases from V and 6 bases from J, with 11 bases between. The CDR3 consists of 11 residues. In DNA, the CDR3 is TGCAGTGCTCGACAGCCCTCCGAGCAGTACTTC. Protein: CSARQPSEQYF.

The chain recombines TRBV10-3 with TRBJ1-1; D gene unclear. The CDR3 spans 12 residues. V gave up 0 bases and J gave up 7 bases, with 6 bases separating them. Looked up from germline, CDR1 is ENHRY and CDR2 is SYGVKD. As DNA, the CDR3 is TGTGCCATCAGTGAGTCGATGGTTGAAGCTTTCTTT. It is translated as CAISESMVEAFF.

The sample holds one count of this clonotype. This rearrangement joins TRBV6-1 to TRBJ1-2; the D gene is possibly TRBD1 (5 bases). Trimming removed 6 bases at V and 5 bases at J, with 10 bases between. Germline CDR1 reads MNHNS; CDR2 reads SASEGT. The CDR3 has 12 amino acids. The CDR3 loop is CASRGVQYGYTF. The CDR3 region has the DNA TGTGCCAGCAGAGGGGTCCAATATGGCTACACCTTC.

This chain connects TRBV20-1 to TRBJ1-3, with D perhaps matching TRBD1 (5 bases). V was clipped by 3 bases and J by 2 bases, with 8 bases between them. This CDR3 is built from 13 residues. Germline CDR1 and CDR2: DFQATT and SNEGSKA (reference sequence). This CDR3 is CSARRGTGNTIYF. DNA for the CDR3: TGCAGTGCTAGGCGGGGGACTGGAAACACCATATATTTT.

The chain couples TRBV6-2 or TRBV6-3 to TRBJ2-7; 13 bases align to TRBD2. The CDR3 is made up of 17 amino acids. Trimming took 6 bases from V and 2 from J; bases not matched to a gene: 10. The germline V gene has CDR1 MNHEY and CDR2 SVGEGT. The CDR3 sequence: CASSSGTSGARAYEQYF. CDR3 coding DNA: TGTGCCAGCAGCTCCGGGACTAGCGGGGCTCGGGCCTACGAGCAGTACTTC.

In this sample, this clonotype turned up a few times. The V gene is TRBV7-2, the J gene TRBJ2-3; 11 nucleotides agree with TRBD2. Per germline, CDR1 SGHTA and CDR2 FQGNSA. This CDR3 region has 16 residues. Trimming took 5 bases from V and 14 from J; bases not matched to a gene: 18. CDR3 in amino acids: CASSLTWLAGGFFGYF. Here the CDR3 DNA reads TGTGCCAGCAGCCTAACGTGGCTAGCGGGAGGCTTTTTTGGGTATTTT.

This rearrangement joins TRBV7-2 to TRBJ1-1; 7 nucleotides agree with TRBD1. CDR1 is SGHTA and CDR2 is FQGNSA in the germline V gene. The CDR3 has 18 residues. Losses at the gene ends were 2 bases for V and 0 bases for J; bases not matched to a gene: 12. CDR3: CASSLRNGRQGVNTEAFF. DNA for the CDR3: TGTGCCAGCAGCTTAAGGAACGGTAGACAGGGAGTGAACACTGAAGCTTTCTTT.

The chain carries TRBV28 and TRBJ2-6; possibly TRBD2 for D (6 bases). With 6 bases removed from V and 2 bases from J, the gap between germline ends came to 20 bases. The CDR3 consists of 18 residues. Per germline, CDR1 MDHEN and CDR2 SYDVKM. This chain's CDR3 is CASRFSGLKGTGANVLTF. The CDR3 coding sequence is TGTGCCAGCAGGTTTAGCGGCCTCAAGGGCACTGGGGCCAACGTCCTGACTTTC.

This clonotype showed up many times. The J gene is TRBJ2-2, the V gene TRBV6-1; unclear D gene. Germline lookup yields CDR1 MNHNS and CDR2 SASEGT. The CDR3 has 13 residues. The V end was cut by 4 bases, the J end by 5 bases, with 8 bases between. Here the CDR3 reads CASSVEGTGELFF. The DNA of the CDR3 is TGTGCCAGCAGTGTAGAAGGAACCGGGGAGCTGTTTTTT.

This clonotype has ten or more counts. The V and J genes are TRBV7-2 and TRBJ2-6; D tentatively reads TRBD1 or TRBD2 (5 bases each). The V end lost 4 bases, the J end lost 0 bases, and 19 bases lay between the germline ends. CDR1 and CDR2 (germline): SGHTA, FQGNSA. The CDR3 runs to 19 residues. CDR3 sequence: CASSSHTGLLSSGANVLTF. The CDR3 DNA follows: TGTGCCAGCAGCTCGCATACAGGACTTCTCAGCTCTGGGGCCAACGTCCTGACTTTC.

This chain links TRBV11-2 with TRBJ2-7; TRBD2 agrees at 9 bases. CDR3 length equals 14 residues. Germline V CDR1 and CDR2: SGHAT, FQNNGV. V lost 7 bases, J lost 1 base, and 5 bases stayed unmatched. CDR3 protein: CASTPTSGSYEQYF. The CDR3 DNA is TGTGCCAGCACCCCGACTAGCGGATCCTACGAGCAGTACTTC.

This clonotype was seen only a few times. The chain carries TRBV6-1 and TRBJ1-1, with TRBD1 as a possible D gene (5 bases). The CDR3 has 14 residues. From germline, CDR1 is MNHNS and CDR2 SASEGT. Trimming removed 1 base from V and 11 bases from J, with 17 bases in between. The CDR3 sequence: CASSEGGKDLAAFF. The DNA for the CDR3 is TGTGCCAGCAGTGAAGGGGGGAAAGATCTAGCGGCTTTCTTT.

J is TRBJ2-1 and V is TRBV6-1; D uncertain. This CDR3 spans 14 amino acids. Trimming took 4 bases from V and 4 from J, leaving 11 bases between them. Per the germline V gene, CDR1 is MNHNS and CDR2 is SASEGT. CDR3 nucleotides: TGTGCCAGCAGTGTAGGGATCTTATACAATGAGCAGTTCTTC. Its translation: CASSVGILYNEQFF.

To note about this clonotype: An end of the junction does not agree with germline; a read error may underlie this. This chain joins TRBV7-8 and TRBJ2-1; D is uncertain. CDR3 size: 17 residues. CDR1 and CDR2 (germline): SGHVS, FQNEAQ. Written as DNA, the CDR3 is TGTGCCAGCATCGAAACGGTCCCGTCGACGGGCTACATTGAGCAGTTCTTC. This translates into CASIETVPSTGYIEQFF.

There are many counts of this clonotype. This chain links TRBV7-2 with TRBJ2-5, with D uncertain. CDR3 length: 16 amino acids. From germline, CDR1 is SGHTA and CDR2 FQGNSA. Trimming took 1 base from V and 0 from J, leaving 12 bases between them. The CDR3 spells CASSLGLSRNQETQYF. The CDR3 DNA reads TGTGCCAGCAGCTTAGGACTGTCGCGAAACCAAGAGACCCAGTACTTC.

This clonotype has a handful of counts. The gene calls are TRBV30 and TRBJ1-2; TRBD1 matches 11 bases. V trimming: 0 bases; J trimming: 5 bases; junction bases outside the gene matches: 11. Germline V gene lookup returns CDR1 GTSNPN and CDR2 SVGIG (reference sequence). The CDR3 is 17 amino acids. CDR3 coding DNA: TGTGCCTGGAGTGTACGGTGGACAGGGGGCGTGGGGTATGGCTACACCTTC. Its protein product is CAWSVRWTGGVGYGYTF.

The chain carries TRBV5-1 and TRBJ2-2; 13 nucleotides match TRBD2. Looked up from germline, CDR1 is SGHRS and CDR2 is YFSETQ. The CDR3 runs to 17 residues. V gave up 4 bases and J gave up 4 bases; unmatched junction bases: 7. The CDR3 reads CASSPWGLAGSTGELFF. CDR3 nucleotide sequence: TGCGCCAGCAGCCCCTGGGGACTAGCGGGGAGCACCGGGGAGCTGTTTTTT.

The J gene is TRBJ1-3, the V gene TRBV12-5; a possible D gene is TRBD1 (5 bases). Germline assignment: CDR1 LGHNT and CDR2 FRNRAP. The CDR3 is made up of 17 amino acids. Deletions cut 2 bases from V and 7 bases from J, with 21 bases between. This chain's CDR3 is CASGLLTTNPGRNTIYF. CDR3 nucleotide sequence: TGTGCTAGTGGTTTGTTAACCACCAACCCAGGGCGGAACACCATATATTTT.

This clonotype was detected a few times. V is TRBV11-2 and J is TRBJ2-3; TRBD2 matches at 8 bases. The CDR3 loop spans 17 amino acids. Losses at the gene ends were 5 bases for V and 3 bases for J; bases not matched to a gene: 13. Germline values: CDR1 SGHAT, CDR2 FQNNGV. The CDR3 DNA is TGTGCCAGCAGCCCACGGGGGACTAGAGATCTAACAGATACGCAGTATTTT. As protein: CASSPRGTRDLTDTQYF.

Comments on this clonotype: This may be a read error, as it is one base from a much larger clone. The chain carries TRBV7-2 and TRBJ1-5, with D possibly TRBD1 on 5 matching bases. Germline V gives CDR1 SGHTA, CDR2 FQGNSA. The CDR3 is 14 residues long. The CDR3 loop is CASSLAGTNHPQHF. The CDR3 bases are TGTGCCAGCAGCTTAGCGGGGACCAATCATCCCCAGCATTTT.

The gene calls are TRBV19 and TRBJ1-5; 7 bases agree with TRBD1. The CDR3 consists of 16 residues. Germline lookup yields CDR1 LNHDA and CDR2 SQIVND (reference sequence). J lost 1 base, V lost 5 bases, and 8 bases had no gene match. Here the CDR3 DNA reads TGTGCCAGTAGTCTCGCTAGGGGGCTGAGCAATCAGCCCCAGCATTTT. It codes for CASSLARGLSNQPQHF.

This clonotype showed up just a few times. The chain couples TRBV27 to TRBJ1-1; D remains unclear. This CDR3 spans 14 amino acids. V was trimmed by 0 bases and J by 3 bases, leaving 8 bases between them. CDR1 is MNHEY and CDR2 is SMNVEV in the germline V gene (reference sequence). The CDR3 spells CASSLSMGDTEAFF. In nucleotides, the CDR3 is TGTGCCAGCAGTTTATCGATGGGCGACACTGAAGCTTTCTTT.

The J gene is TRBJ2-7, the V gene TRBV6-1, with 8 bases that match TRBD1. Trimming at V came to 4 bases and at J to 2 bases, leaving 7 bases not matched to a gene. Per the germline V gene, CDR1 is MNHNS and CDR2 is SASEGT. The CDR3 extends over 15 amino acids. This chain's CDR3 is CASSVRTGTTYEQYF. CDR3 nucleotides: TGTGCCAGCAGTGTCCGGACAGGGACCACCTACGAGCAGTACTTC.

In regard to this clonotype: One end of the junction does not line up with germline, which may come from a read error. V usage is TRBV4-1 and J usage is TRBJ2-1; 8 bases fit TRBD2. The CDR3 is 17 amino acids. CDR1 is MGHRA and CDR2 is YSYEKL in the germline V gene. CDR3 amino acids: CASSQVYVREGLHEQFF. The CDR3 DNA sequence: TGTGCCAGCAGCCAAGTCTATGTCCGGGAGGGCCTTCATGAGCAGTTCTTC.

J is TRBJ2-5 and V is TRBV19, with TRBD2 matching over 7 bases. This CDR3 region has 13 residues. CDR1 and CDR2 from the germline V gene are LNHDA and SQIVND (reference sequence). J lost 5 bases, V lost 3 bases, and 3 bases had no gene match. The CDR3 region is CASSMTSRETQYF. For the CDR3, the DNA is TGTGCCAGTAGTATGACTAGCCGGGAGACCCAGTACTTC.

The chain carries TRBV7-2 and TRBJ2-1, with no clear D. Germline V gene sequence: CDR1 SGHTA, CDR2 FQGNSA. This CDR3 is 13 amino acids long. The V and J ends lost 4 bases and 4 bases respectively, with 8 bases between them. The CDR3 nucleotides are TGTGCCAGCAGCTACCACCTGTACAATGAGCAGTTCTTC. Its protein is CASSYHLYNEQFF. The variable domain in full, completed from reference TRBV7-2 and TRBJ2-1, reads GAGVSQSPSNKVTEKGKDVELRCDPISGHTALYWYRQSLGQGLEFLIYFQGNSAPDKSGLPSDRFSAERTGGSVSTLTIQRTQQEDSAVYLCASSYHLYNEQFFGPGTRLTVL.

The rearrangement links TRBV6-6 to TRBJ2-5, with TRBD2 identical over 10 bases. J was trimmed by 5 bases and V by 9 bases; bases with no gene match: 15. This CDR3 spans 16 amino acids. The germline CDR1 and CDR2 sequences are MNHNY and SVGAGI (reference sequence). The DNA of the CDR3 is TGTGCCAGTAAGAATCTCCGGGCTAGCGGGAGTGAGACCCAGTACTTC. This sequence encodes CASKNLRASGSETQYF.

This clonotype was detected many times. The chain carries TRBV7-2 and TRBJ2-6; possible D gene TRBD2, 5 bases. V lost 6 bases, J lost 1 base, and 10 bases lay in between. Germline V gene lookup returns CDR1 SGHTA and CDR2 FQGNSA. The CDR3 sequence is 15 residues long. The CDR3 spells CASRGVGSGANVLTF. The CDR3 nucleotides read TGTGCCAGCAGGGGAGTGGGATCTGGGGCCAACGTCCTGACTTTC.

J is TRBJ1-2 and V is TRBV12-3 or TRBV12-4; 7 bases line up with TRBD1. The CDR3 runs 13 residues. Unmatched junction bases numbered 4, after V lost 6 bases and J lost 3 bases. CDR3 sequence: CASSTQGYYGYTF. The CDR3 nucleotides are TGTGCCAGCAGCACACAGGGGTACTATGGCTACACCTTC.